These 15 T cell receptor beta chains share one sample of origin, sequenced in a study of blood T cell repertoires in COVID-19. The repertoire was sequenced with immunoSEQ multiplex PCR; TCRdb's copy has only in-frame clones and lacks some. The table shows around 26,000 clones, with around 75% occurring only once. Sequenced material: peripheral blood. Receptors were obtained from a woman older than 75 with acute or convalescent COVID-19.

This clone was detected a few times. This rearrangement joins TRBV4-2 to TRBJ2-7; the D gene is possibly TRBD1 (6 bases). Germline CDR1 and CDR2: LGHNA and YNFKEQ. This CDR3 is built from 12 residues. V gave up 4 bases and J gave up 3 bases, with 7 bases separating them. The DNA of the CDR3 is TGTGCCAGCAGCCCGGACAGCTACGAGCAGTACTTC. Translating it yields CASSPDSYEQYF.

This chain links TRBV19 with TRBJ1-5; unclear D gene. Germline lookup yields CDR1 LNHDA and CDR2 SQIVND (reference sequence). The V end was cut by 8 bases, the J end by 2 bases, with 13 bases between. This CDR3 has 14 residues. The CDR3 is CASSWTGGNQPQHF. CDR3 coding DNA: TGTGCCAGTTCTTGGACCGGGGGCAATCAGCCCCAGCATTTT.

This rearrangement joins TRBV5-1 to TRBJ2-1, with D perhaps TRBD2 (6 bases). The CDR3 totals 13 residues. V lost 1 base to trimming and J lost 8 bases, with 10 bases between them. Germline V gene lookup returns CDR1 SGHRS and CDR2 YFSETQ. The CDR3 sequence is CASSLRGIDEQFF. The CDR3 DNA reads TGCGCCAGCAGCTTGCGCGGGATAGATGAGCAGTTCTTC.

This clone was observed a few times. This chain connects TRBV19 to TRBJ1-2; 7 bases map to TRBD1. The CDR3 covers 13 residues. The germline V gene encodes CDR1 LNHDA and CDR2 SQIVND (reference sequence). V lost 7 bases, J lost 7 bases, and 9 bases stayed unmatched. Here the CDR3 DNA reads TGTGCCAGTATTCTCTCCGGGACAGTTGGCTACACCTTC. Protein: CASILSGTVGYTF.

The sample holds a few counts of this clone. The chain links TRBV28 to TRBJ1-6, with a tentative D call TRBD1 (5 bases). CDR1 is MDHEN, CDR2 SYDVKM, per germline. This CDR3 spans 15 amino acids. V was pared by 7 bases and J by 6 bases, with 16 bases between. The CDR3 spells CASTTEGRGNSPLHF. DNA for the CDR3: TGTGCCAGCACAACGGAGGGTAGGGGTAATTCACCCCTCCACTTT.

In DNA form, the CDR3 reads TGTGCCAGTAGCTCGGACACGGGCCCTGGAAACACCATATATTTT. Its protein is CASSSDTGPGNTIYF. V is TRBV19 and J is TRBJ1-3; D perhaps matches TRBD1 (5 bases). The length of the CDR3 is 15 residues. In germline, CDR1 is LNHDA, CDR2 SQIVND (reference sequence). The V gene lost 6 bases and the J gene lost 2 bases, with 14 bases spanning the gap. Together with reference TRBV19 and TRBJ1-3, the CDR3 gives the full variable domain: DGGITQSPKYLFRKEGQNVTLSCEQNLNHDAMYWYRQDPGQGLRLIYYSQIVNDFQKGDIAEGYSVSREKKESFPLTVTSAQKNPTAFYLCASSSDTGPGNTIYFGEGSWLTVV.

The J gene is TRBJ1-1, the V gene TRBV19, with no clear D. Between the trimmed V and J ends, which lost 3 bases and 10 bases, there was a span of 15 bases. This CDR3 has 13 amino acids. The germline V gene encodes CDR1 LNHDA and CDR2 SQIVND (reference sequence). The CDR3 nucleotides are TGTGCCAGTAGTATCCCCGAGCTTCGCCCAGCTTTCTTT. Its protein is CASSIPELRPAFF.

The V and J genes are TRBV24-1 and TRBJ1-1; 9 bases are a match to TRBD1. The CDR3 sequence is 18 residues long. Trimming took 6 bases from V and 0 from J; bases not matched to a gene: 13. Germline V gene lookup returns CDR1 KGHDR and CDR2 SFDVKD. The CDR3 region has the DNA TGTGCCACCAGTCCCTCTCCGGGACAGGGAAAGATGAACACTGAAGCTTTCTTT. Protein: CATSPSPGQGKMNTEAFF.

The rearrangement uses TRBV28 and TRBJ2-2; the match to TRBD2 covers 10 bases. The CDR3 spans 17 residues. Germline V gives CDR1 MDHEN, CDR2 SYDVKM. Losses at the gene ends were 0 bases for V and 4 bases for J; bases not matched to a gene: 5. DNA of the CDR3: TGTGCCAGCAGTTTATGGCTAGCGGGAGTGGGCACCGGGGAGCTGTTTTTT. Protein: CASSLWLAGVGTGELFF. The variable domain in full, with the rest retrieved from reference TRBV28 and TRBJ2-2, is DVKVTQSSRYLVKRTGEKVFLECVQDMDHENMFWYRQDPGLGLRLIYFSYDVKMKEKGDIPEGYSVSREKKERFSLILESASTNQTSMYLCASSLWLAGVGTGELFFGEGSRLTVL.

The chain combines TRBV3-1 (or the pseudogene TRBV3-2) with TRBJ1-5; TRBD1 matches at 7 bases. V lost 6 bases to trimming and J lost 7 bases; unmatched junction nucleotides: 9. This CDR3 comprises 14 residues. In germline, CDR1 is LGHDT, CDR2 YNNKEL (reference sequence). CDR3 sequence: CASSHGGGRQPQHF. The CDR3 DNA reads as TGTGCCAGCAGTCACGGAGGGGGCAGGCAGCCCCAGCATTTT.

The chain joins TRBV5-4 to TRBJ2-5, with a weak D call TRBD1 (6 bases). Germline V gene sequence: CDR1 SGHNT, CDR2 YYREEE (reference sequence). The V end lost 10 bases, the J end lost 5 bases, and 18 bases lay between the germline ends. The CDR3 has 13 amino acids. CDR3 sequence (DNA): TGTGCCCTAAGTAGGGGGATCCAGGAGACCCAGTACTTC. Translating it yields CALSRGIQETQYF.

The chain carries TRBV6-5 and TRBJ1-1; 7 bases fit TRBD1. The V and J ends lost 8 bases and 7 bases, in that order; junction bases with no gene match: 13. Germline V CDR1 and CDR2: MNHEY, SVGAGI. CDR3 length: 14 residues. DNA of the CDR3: TGTGCCAGCGGGGTACAGACAGGGTTCGTTGAAGCTTTCTTT. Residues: CASGVQTGFVEAFF.

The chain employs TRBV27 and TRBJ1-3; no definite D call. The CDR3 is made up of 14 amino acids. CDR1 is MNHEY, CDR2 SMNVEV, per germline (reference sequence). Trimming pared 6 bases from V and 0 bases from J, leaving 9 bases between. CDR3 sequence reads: CASRSQVSGNTIYF. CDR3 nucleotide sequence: TGTGCCAGCAGATCTCAGGTCTCTGGAAACACCATATATTTT.

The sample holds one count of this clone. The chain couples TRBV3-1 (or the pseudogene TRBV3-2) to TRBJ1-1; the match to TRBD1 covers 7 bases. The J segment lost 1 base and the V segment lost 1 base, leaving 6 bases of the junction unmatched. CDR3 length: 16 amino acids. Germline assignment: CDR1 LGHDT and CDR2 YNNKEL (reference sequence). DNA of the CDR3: TGTGCCAGCAGCCAAGTCAGGGGGACGGCGAACACTGAAGCTTTCTTT. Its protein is CASSQVRGTANTEAFF.

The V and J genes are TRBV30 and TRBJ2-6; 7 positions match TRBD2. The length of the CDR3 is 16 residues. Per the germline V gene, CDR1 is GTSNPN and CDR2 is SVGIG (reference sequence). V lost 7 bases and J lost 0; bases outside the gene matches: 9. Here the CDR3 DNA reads TGTGCCTCAGACCCGGGGGGTTACTCTGGGGCCAACGTCCTGACTTTC. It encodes CASDPGGYSGANVLTF.